The rows below give T cell receptor beta chains drawn from one sample of a study of cytomegalovirus exposure and HLA in healthy donors. Generated by immunoSEQ multiplex PCR, the TCRdb table keeps only in-frame clones and is missing some. This sample has around 120,000 clones, with about 10% found just once. Material: PBMCs. These receptors were taken from a man aged 30 to 45 in good health and CMV-seronegative. CDR3s include the opening cysteine and the closing phenylalanine or tryptophan. The D gene is left open where the match is weak. A row's size may be missing; if present it is once, few, many or a size class.

v_call	clone_size	d_call	j_call	cdr3_nt	cdr3_aa
TRBV4-1	.	.	TRBJ2-3	TGCGCCAGCAGCCAAGGGACCCGGGGTGGGTTGCAGTATTTT	CASSQGTRGGLQYF
TRBV19	.	TRBD2	TRBJ2-7	TGTGCCAGTAGGCGTTCTAGCGGGGCCTACTACGAGCAGTACTTC	CASRRSSGAYYEQYF
TRBV9	few	TRBD1	TRBJ2-5	TGTGCCAGCAGCACGACAGGGATGGCGAGGGAGACCCAGTACTTC	CASSTTGMARETQYF
TRBV19	few	TRBD1	TRBJ2-2	TGTGCCAGTAGAAATGGACAGGGCGCCGGGGAGCTGTTTTTT	CASRNGQGAGELFF
TRBV6-1	.	.	TRBJ1-1	TGTGCCAGCTCCAGGAAAGTGAACACTGAAGCTTTCTTT	CASSRKVNTEAFF
TRBV4-1	few	.	TRBJ1-5	TGCGCCAGCAGCCCAGAACAAAATAGCAATCAGCCCCAGCATTTT	CASSPEQNSNQPQHF
TRBV5-8	few	TRBD1	TRBJ1-5	TGTGCCAGCAGCTTGGAAGGGGACAGGGGTACGCGCAATCAGCCCCAGCATTTT	CASSLEGDRGTRNQPQHF
TRBV6-6	.	.	TRBJ1-3	TGTGCCAGTTCTGGGCTGGGTTTAACCTCTGGAAACACCATATATTTT	CASSGLGLTSGNTIYF
TRBV5-1	.	.	TRBJ2-5	TGCGCCAGCAGCTTACGACAGGATCCACGGAAAGAGACCCAGTACTTC	CASSLRQDPRKETQYF
TRBV6-5	.	.	TRBJ2-4	TGTGCCAGCAGTTACGGCAGTCCCGTCAAAAACATTCAGTACTTC	CASSYGSPVKNIQYF
TRBV6-5	few	.	TRBJ2-1	TGTGCCAGCAGTTACAACTTGGACAATGAGCAGTTCTTC	CASSYNLDNEQFF
TRBV18	.	TRBD1	TRBJ1-3	TGTGCCAGCTCACCGAAGGGGGCGAGGGGAAACACCATATATTTT	CASSPKGARGNTIYF
TRBV7-3	few	.	TRBJ1-2	TGTGCCAGCAGCTTAAAGCCAGGCCTTGGCTACACCTTC	CASSLKPGLGYTF
TRBV30	.	TRBD2	TRBJ2-7	TGTGCCTGGAGGGGGAGGGGACTGTTCTACGAGCAGTGCTTC	CAWRGRGLFYEQCF
TRBV5-8	.	TRBD2	TRBJ2-3	TGTGCCAGCAGCCTCGAATGGACTAGCGGCTTGGATACGCAGTATTTT	CASSLEWTSGLDTQYF
TRBV19	.	TRBD2	TRBJ2-1	TGTGCCAGTAGGCCGGGACTACCAAATTACAATGAGCAGTTCTTC	CASRPGLPNYNEQFF
TRBV5-1	few	.	TRBJ2-7	TGCGCCAGGACAGGGACTGAGCCCTACGAGCAGTACTTC	CARTGTEPYEQYF
TRBV2	.	.	TRBJ1-2	TGTGCCAGCAGGGGGGGAGGGGTAAACTATGGCTACACCTTC	CASRGGGVNYGYTF
TRBV27	.	.	TRBJ2-5	TGTGCCAGCGACGAAGTTCAGGGTCCCCGTAAGGAGACCCAGTACTTC	CASDEVQGPRKETQYF
TRBV29-1	few	.	TRBJ2-3	TGCAGCGCCCCCAATGCGGGGCTCACAGATACGCAGTATTTT	CSAPNAGLTDTQYF
TRBV11-3	.	.	TRBJ2-1	TGTGCCAGCAGCCCCTATAACCGGACAACCCTTGCTGAGCAGTTCTTC	CASSPYNRTTLAEQFF
TRBV10-1	few	.	TRBJ2-1	TGCGCCAGCAGTGAGTTAGTGGCAGGGTCCCAACAGCCCCCCGACAGTACCTACAATGAGCAGTTCTTC	CASSELVAGSQQPPDSTYNEQFF
TRBV6-5	few	.	TRBJ1-2	TGTGCCAGCAGTTACTCGACAAACTATGGCTACACCTTC	CASSYSTNYGYTF
TRBV30	once	.	TRBJ1-6	TGTGCCGGGAGCCAGGAGGAATGGCGGGCGGCGGTATATAATTCCCCCCTCCACTTT	CAGSQEEWRAAVYNSPLHF
TRBV27	.	.	TRBJ2-1	TGTGCCAGCAGTTTAATCCTTAGCTCCTACAATGAGCAGTTCTTC	CASSLILSSYNEQFF
TRBV19	.	.	TRBJ2-3	TGTGCCAGTAGAGACCCGGGTCGAGCGGCAGATACGCAGTATTTT	CASRDPGRAADTQYF
TRBV5-6	.	.	TRBJ1-2	TGTGCCAGCAGCTTGGCTACCTACTTTCTACCCTATGGCTACACCTTC	CASSLATYFLPYGYTF
TRBV7-3	few	.	TRBJ1-1	TGTGCCAGCAGCTTCTCAGGGTTGGTCACTGAAGCTTTCTTT	CASSFSGLVTEAFF
TRBV5-1	few	.	TRBJ1-2	TGCGCCAGCAGCTTACAGGGAAGGGACTATGGCTACACCTTC	CASSLQGRDYGYTF
TRBV6-5	.	.	TRBJ1-2	TGTGCCAGCAGTTACGGGGGGAGCTATGGCTACACCTTC	CASSYGGSYGYTF
TRBV29-1	few	.	TRBJ1-2	TGCAGCGTTGAAGAGGGGCAGGGGCTGAGGGGCTACACCTTC	CSVEEGQGLRGYTF
TRBV7-3	few	TRBD1	TRBJ2-5	TGTGCCAGCAGCTTAGGTCAGGGGGCACGGGAGACCCAGTACTTC	CASSLGQGARETQYF
TRBV9	.	TRBD2	TRBJ2-2	TGTGCCAGCAGCGTAGAAGCTAGCGGGAGTCGACGTGGGGAGCTGTTTTTT	CASSVEASGSRRGELFF
TRBV6-4	once	TRBD2	TRBJ2-2	TGTGCCAGCAGTGTTAGCGGGGACACCGGGGCGCTGTTTTTT	CASSVSGDTGALFF
TRBV6-1	.	TRBD1	TRBJ1-5	TGTGCCAGCAGTGGGGAGGGACAGGGGAGCCTTAGCAATCAGCCCCAGCATTTT	CASSGEGQGSLSNQPQHF
TRBV28	.	.	TRBJ2-3	TGTGCCAGCAGTTCAATCCCCCCAGCGTCAAATGGGGCATCAGATACGCAGTATTTT	CASSSIPPASNGASDTQYF
TRBV5-5	.	.	TRBJ1-1	TGTGCCAGCAGCCCAAACACTGAAGCTTTCTTT	CASSPNTEAFF
TRBV19	.	.	TRBJ1-1	TGTGCCAGTAGTATAGGTTTAACAGCCATGAACACTGAAGCTTTCTTT	CASSIGLTAMNTEAFF
TRBV18	few	TRBD1	TRBJ1-5	TGTGCCAGCTCAGCGGGACAGAGCAATCAGCCCCAGCATTTT	CASSAGQSNQPQHF
TRBV20-1	few	.	TRBJ2-3	TGCAGTGCCCTGGCGGGCGATACGCAGTATTTT	CSALAGDTQYF
TRBV18	few	TRBD2	TRBJ2-2	TGTGCCAGCTCACCTCTACTAGCGGAGAACACCGGGGAGCTGTTTTTT	CASSPLLAENTGELFF
TRBV2	few	.	TRBJ2-1	TGTGCCAGCAGGGTTTGGGCTACTCCCTACAATGAGCAGTTCTTC	CASRVWATPYNEQFF
TRBV5-8	few	.	TRBJ1-1	TGTGCCAGCAGCTTAGGACAAAAAGCTTTCTTT	CASSLGQKAFF
TRBV4-1	.	TRBD1	TRBJ2-7	TGCGCCAGCAGCCAACCGGGACAGGGGAAAGACGAGCAGTACTTC	CASSQPGQGKDEQYF
TRBV18	.	.	TRBJ1-5	TGTGCCAGCTCACCAAGGGGAACCGTAAATCAGCCCCAGCATTTT	CASSPRGTVNQPQHF
TRBV7-2	.	.	TRBJ1-1	TGTGCCAGCAGCTTAGGACAGCTAAACACTGAAGCTTTCTTT	CASSLGQLNTEAFF
TRBV4-1	.	.	TRBJ1-3	TGCGCCAGCAGCCCCCATGGCGGGATCTCTGGAAACACCATATATTTT	CASSPHGGISGNTIYF
TRBV10-1	few	.	TRBJ2-7	TGCGCCAGCAGTGAGTCACGGTACGAGCAGTACTTC	CASSESRYEQYF
TRBV5-1	few	.	TRBJ2-7	TGCGCCAGCAGCCCCCGGCAGGCCCCCTACGAGCAGTACTTT	CASSPRQAPYEQYF
TRBV19	.	.	TRBJ1-1	TGTGCCAGTAGTATAAGGGGCGGGAATGAAGCTTTCTTT	CASSIRGGNEAFF
TRBV27	.	TRBD1	TRBJ2-1	TGTGCCAGCAGTACCTACAGGGGATTCACCTACAATGAGCAGTTCTTC	CASSTYRGFTYNEQFF
TRBV30	.	.	TRBJ1-5	TGTGCCTGGAGAGGAACAGGGTCCAATCAGCCCCAGCATTTT	CAWRGTGSNQPQHF
TRBV11-2	.	.	TRBJ2-5	TGTGCCAGCAGCTTAGATTATGAGAGCAGGGGATCGAAAGAGACCCAGTACTTC	CASSLDYESRGSKETQYF
TRBV5-1	.	.	TRBJ2-7	TGCGCCAGCCGACCCGAGACAGGTAGCACCTACGAGCAGTACTTC	CASRPETGSTYEQYF
TRBV10-3	.	.	TRBJ1-2	TGTGCCATCTACCGGCAGACTGGCTCCAACTATGGCTACACCTTC	CAIYRQTGSNYGYTF
TRBV4-1	.	.	TRBJ2-1	TGCGCCAGCAGCCACCCAGCCGCGAGAGGGGGATACAATGAGCAGTTCTTC	CASSHPAARGGYNEQFF
TRBV28	.	TRBD2	TRBJ2-1	TGTGCCAGCAAACTAGCGGGAGTCCATGAGCAGTTCTTC	CASKLAGVHEQFF
TRBV27	few	TRBD1	TRBJ1-1	TGTGCCAGCAGGACGAACAGGGGTCGGAACACTGAAGCTTTCTTT	CASRTNRGRNTEAFF